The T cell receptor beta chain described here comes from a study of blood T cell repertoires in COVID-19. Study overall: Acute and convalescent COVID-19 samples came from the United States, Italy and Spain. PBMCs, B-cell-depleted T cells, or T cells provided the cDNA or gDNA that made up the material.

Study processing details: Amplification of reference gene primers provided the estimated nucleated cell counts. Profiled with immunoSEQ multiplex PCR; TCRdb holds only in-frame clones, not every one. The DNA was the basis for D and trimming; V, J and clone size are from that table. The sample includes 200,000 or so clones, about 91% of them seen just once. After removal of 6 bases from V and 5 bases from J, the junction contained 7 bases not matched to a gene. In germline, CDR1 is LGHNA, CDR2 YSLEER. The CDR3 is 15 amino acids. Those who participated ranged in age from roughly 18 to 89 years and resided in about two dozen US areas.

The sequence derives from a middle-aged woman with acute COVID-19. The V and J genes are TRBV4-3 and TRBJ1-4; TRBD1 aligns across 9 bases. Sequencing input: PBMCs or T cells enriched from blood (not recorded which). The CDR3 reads CASSHGTGLNEKLFF. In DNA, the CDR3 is TGCGCCAGCAGTCACGGGACAGGGTTGAATGAAAAACTGTTTTTT.